This T cell receptor (beta chain) was identified in a study of cytomegalovirus exposure and HLA in healthy donors. CDR1 and CDR2 from the germline V gene are SGHKS and YYEKEE (reference sequence). Trimming cost V 0 bases and J 6 bases, with 10 bases left between them. CDR3 length: 14 residues. A multiplex PCR was run with 60 Vbeta primers and 13 Jbeta primers. TCRdb's copy holds only in-frame clones and misses some; the assay was immunoSEQ multiplex PCR. This table holds 150,000 to 200,000 clones. This chain connects TRBV5-5 to TRBJ1-5; D remains unclear. The sample taken for sequencing was PBMCs. This clonotype originated in a woman aged 18-29 years in good health and CMV-seropositive. CDR3 bases: TGTGCCAGCAGCTTGGTCTGGGAGTCTCAGCCCCAGCATTTT. Protein product: CASSLVWESQPQHF.